The clone carrying this T cell receptor (beta chain) was seen only once. Adults between about 18 and 89 years of age took part from 20 to 25 US areas. Participant-reported clinical history was the basis for cohort assignment. Original data processing: Scientists estimated how many nucleated cells there were by amplifying reference gene primers. Sequencing was performed with immunoSEQ multiplex PCR; in TCRdb, only in-frame clones are kept and a portion is missing. V and J calls and clone size follow that table, whereas D and trimming were derived from the DNA. The top ten clones hold about 10% of a sample with about 210,000 clones, 70% to 90% of them seen once. This entry belongs to a study of blood T cell repertoires in COVID-19. Background on the study: The analysed material was cDNA or gDNA that came from T cells, B-cell-depleted T cells, or PBMCs.

From germline, CDR1 is SGHTA and CDR2 FQGTGA. CDR3 length: 12 residues. V lost 5 bases, J lost 8 bases, and 10 bases lay in between. The sample consisted of PBMCs or T cells enriched from blood (not recorded which). The sequence was obtained from a middle-aged man who had recovered from COVID-19. The rearrangement uses TRBV7-3 and TRBJ2-1; D possibly corresponds to TRBD2 (5 bases). The CDR3, as DNA: TGTGCCAGCAGCAATCGGCGGGATGAGCAGTTCTTC. This encodes CASSNRRDEQFF.